This T cell receptor (beta chain) was identified during a study of blood T cell repertoires in COVID-19 (dated by TCRdb to 2019 to 2021). Context from the whole study: Samples from collaborators originated in the United States, Italy and Spain and spanned both the acute and convalescent phases of COVID-19. The prospective study material was composed of cDNA or gDNA derived from T cells, B-cell-depleted T cells, or PBMCs. Subjects who had been exposed to COVID-19, were actively infected with it, or had recovered from it provided the deeply sampled blood TCRbeta repertoires that made up the dataset. A freely available public database, intended as a resource for researchers studying the immune response to SARS-CoV-2, is where the repertoires were released. Sample metadata almost always included a de-identified subject ID, COVID-19 status, age in years and sex. HLA class I and class II types, where available, came from metadata supplied by the sample provider rather than from assay-based typing. The samples were drawn from two sources: the first 160 participants of the ongoing ImmuneRACE study, and fewer than 1,500 subjects contributed by 6 global collaborators. Paper-wide results and their limitations: The quantity of clinical and demographic metadata differed by source and by participant and was supplied without curation.

TCRbeta CDR3 regions were amplified from genomic DNA using the immunoSEQ Assay, a bias-controlled multiplex PCR. In the source study's methods: The number of nucleated cells in each sample was estimated by amplification of reference gene primers within the assay. To quantify the absolute abundance of each unique TCRbeta CDR3 rearrangement, sequence reads were collapsed and filtered. For each sample, productive Simpson clonality was calculated as the square root of Simpson's diversity index over productive rearrangements. TCRdb stores this immuneACCESS table with in-frame sequences only. Part of the clones is absent; in the studies checked, under half of the shortfall reflects unresolved V genes, and no reason is known for the rest. The D gene and trimming were derived from the DNA, and the V and J assignments and clone size from that table. The sample table records around 280,000 clones; about 90% of these occur just once. The ten largest clones take up 1.7% of the sample.

This clone was counted a single time. Its binding antigen is unknown. Base qualities are not at hand, and no much larger clone is one base apart. Participants in the prospective study were aged about 18 to 89 years, lived in under 30 United States geographic areas, and enrolled through a virtual design. To assign participants to cohorts, the prospective study relied on clinical history that participants themselves reported in a screening survey and a study questionnaire. Each participant in the prospective study had whole blood, serum and a nasopharyngeal or oropharyngeal swab collected by mobile phlebotomists. Participants in the prospective study had the option to provide additional blood draws and questionnaires over an approximately 2-month period. Prospective study blood samples were shipped either frozen or at room temperature before DNA extraction. Its CDR3 holds 16 amino acids, cysteine through phenylalanine. Left in the record is the CDR3 DNA by itself, 48 bases read in frame from the first base. Taken from the germline V gene (reference sequence), the CDR1 and CDR2 loops are MNHEY and SMNVEV. Trimming accounts for 5 bases at V and 3 bases at J, while the number of junction bases matched to no gene is 10.

This clonotype originated in a woman aged 18-29 years with acute COVID-19. Input material: PBMCs or T cells enriched from blood (not recorded which). The V and J genes are TRBV27 and TRBJ2-7, and 10 bases in between align with TRBD2. The CDR3 region has the sequence CASSQKGLANYYEQYF. The nucleotide sequence reads TGTGCCAGCAGTCAAAAGGGACTAGCGAATTACTACGAGCAGTACTTC.